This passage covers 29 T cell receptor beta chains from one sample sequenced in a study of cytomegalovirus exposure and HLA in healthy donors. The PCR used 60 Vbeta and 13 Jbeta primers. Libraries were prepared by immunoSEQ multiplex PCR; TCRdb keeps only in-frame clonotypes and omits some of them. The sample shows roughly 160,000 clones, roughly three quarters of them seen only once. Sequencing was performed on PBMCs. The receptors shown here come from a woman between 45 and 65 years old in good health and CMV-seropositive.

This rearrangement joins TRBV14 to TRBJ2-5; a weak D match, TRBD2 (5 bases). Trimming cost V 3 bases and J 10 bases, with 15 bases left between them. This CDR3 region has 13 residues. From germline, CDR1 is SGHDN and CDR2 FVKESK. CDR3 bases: TGTGCCAGCAGCCAGGGGAGACTTGTGCGCCAGTACTTC. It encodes CASSQGRLVRQYF. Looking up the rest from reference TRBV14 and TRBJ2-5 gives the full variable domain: EAGVTQFPSHSVIEKGQTVTLRCDPISGHDNLYWYRRVMGKEIKFLLHFVKESKQDESGMPNNRFLAERTGGTYSTLKVQPAELEDSGVYFCASSQGRLVRQYFGPGTRLLVL.

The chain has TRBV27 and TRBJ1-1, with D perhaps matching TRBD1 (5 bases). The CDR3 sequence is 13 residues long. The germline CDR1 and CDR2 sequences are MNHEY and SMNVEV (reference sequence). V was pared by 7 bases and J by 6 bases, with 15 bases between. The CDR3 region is CASTRFGAAEAFF. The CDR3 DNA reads TGTGCCAGCACGCGTTTTGGGGCGGCTGAAGCTTTCTTT.

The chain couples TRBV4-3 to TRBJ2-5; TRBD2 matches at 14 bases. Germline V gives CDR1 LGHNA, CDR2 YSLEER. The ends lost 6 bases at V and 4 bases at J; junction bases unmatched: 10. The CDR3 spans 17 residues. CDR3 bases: TGCGCCAGCAGTCCGACTAGCGGGAGGGGAGGCGGAGAGACCCAGTACTTC. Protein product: CASSPTSGRGGGETQYF.

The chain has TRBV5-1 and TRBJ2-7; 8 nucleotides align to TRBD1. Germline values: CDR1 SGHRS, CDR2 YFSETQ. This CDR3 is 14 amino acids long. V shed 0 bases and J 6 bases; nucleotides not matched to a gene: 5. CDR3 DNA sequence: TGCGCCAGCAGCTTGGACAGGGGGTCCGGCGAGCAGTACTTC. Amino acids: CASSLDRGSGEQYF.

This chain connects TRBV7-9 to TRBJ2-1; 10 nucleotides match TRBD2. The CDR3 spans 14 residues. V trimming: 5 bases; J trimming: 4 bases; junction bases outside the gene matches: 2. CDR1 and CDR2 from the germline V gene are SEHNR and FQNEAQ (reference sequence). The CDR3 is CASSVSGGYNEQFF. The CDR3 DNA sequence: TGTGCCAGCAGCGTTAGCGGGGGGTACAATGAGCAGTTCTTC. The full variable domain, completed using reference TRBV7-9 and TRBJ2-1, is DTGVSQNPRHKITKRGQNVTFRCDPISEHNRLYWYRQTLGQGPEFLTYFQNEAQLEKSRLLSDRFSAERPKGSFSTLEIQRTEQGDSAMYLCASSVSGGYNEQFFGPGTRLTVL.

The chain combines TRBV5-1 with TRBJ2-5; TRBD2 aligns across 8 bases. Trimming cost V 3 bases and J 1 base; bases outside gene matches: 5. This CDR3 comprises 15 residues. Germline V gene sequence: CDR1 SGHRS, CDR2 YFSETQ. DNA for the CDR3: TGCGCCAGCAGCTGGGGGGGACTAGTCCAAGAGACCCAGTACTTC. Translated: CASSWGGLVQETQYF.

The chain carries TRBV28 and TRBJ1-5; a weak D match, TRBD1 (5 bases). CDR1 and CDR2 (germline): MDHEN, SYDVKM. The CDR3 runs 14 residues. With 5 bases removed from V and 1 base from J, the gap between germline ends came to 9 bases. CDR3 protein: CASSGGHSNQPQHF. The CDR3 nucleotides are TGTGCCAGCAGTGGCGGACACAGCAATCAGCCCCAGCATTTT.

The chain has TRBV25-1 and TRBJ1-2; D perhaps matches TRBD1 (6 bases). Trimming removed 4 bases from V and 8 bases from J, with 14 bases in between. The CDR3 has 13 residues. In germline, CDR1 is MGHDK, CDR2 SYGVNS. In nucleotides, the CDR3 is TGTGCCAGCAGTGGACCGACAGGCGAGGGCTACACCTTC. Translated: CASSGPTGEGYTF.

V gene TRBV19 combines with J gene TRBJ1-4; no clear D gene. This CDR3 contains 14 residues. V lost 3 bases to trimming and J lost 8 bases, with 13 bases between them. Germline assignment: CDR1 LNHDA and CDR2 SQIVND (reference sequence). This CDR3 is CASSITGGREKLFF. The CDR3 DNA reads TGTGCCAGTAGTATCACTGGAGGTAGGGAAAAACTGTTTTTT.

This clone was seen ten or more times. The CDR3 sequence is CASSLSRGTEAFF. The CDR3 DNA follows: TGTGCCAGCAGCTTATCAAGGGGCACTGAAGCTTTCTTT. The chain is built from TRBV5-4 and TRBJ1-1; possibly TRBD1 for D (5 bases). The V gene's germline CDR1 is SGHNT and CDR2 YYREEE (reference sequence). Trimming pared 2 bases from V and 4 bases from J, leaving 9 bases between. The CDR3 loop spans 13 amino acids.

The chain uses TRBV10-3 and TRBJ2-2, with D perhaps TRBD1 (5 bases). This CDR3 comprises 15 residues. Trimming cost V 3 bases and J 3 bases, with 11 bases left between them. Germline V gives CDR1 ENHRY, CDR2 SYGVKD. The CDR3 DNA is TGTGCCATCAGTGATAGTAAAGGGGACACCGGGGAGCTGTTTTTT. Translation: CAISDSKGDTGELFF.

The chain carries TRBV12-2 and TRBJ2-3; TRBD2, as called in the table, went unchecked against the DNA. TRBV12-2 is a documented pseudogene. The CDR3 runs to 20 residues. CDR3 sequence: CASRPRRAGLAGGRQYTQYF. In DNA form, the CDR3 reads TGTGCAAGTCGCCCGAGGAGGGCGGGACTAGCGGGGGGCCGGCAATATACGCAGTATTTT.

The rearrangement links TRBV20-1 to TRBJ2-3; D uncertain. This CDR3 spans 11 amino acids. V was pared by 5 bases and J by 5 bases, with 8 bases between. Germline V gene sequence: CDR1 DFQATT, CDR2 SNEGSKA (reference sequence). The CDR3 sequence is CSAPLGDTQYF. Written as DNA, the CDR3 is TGCAGTGCTCCTCTAGGAGATACGCAGTATTTT.

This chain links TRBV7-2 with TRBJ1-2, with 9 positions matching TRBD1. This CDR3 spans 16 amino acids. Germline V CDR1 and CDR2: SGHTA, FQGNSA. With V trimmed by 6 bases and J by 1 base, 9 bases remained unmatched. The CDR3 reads CASRLAQGALNYGYTF. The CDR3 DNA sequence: TGTGCCAGCAGATTGGCACAGGGGGCGCTTAACTATGGCTACACCTTC. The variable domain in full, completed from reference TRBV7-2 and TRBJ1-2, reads GAGVSQSPSNKVTEKGKDVELRCDPISGHTALYWYRQSLGQGLEFLIYFQGNSAPDKSGLPSDRFSAERTGGSVSTLTIQRTQQEDSAVYLCASRLAQGALNYGYTFGSGTRLTVV.

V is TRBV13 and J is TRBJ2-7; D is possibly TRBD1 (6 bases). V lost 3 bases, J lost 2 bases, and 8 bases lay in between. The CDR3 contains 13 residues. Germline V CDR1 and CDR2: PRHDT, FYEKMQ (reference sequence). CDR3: CASSLGQTYEQYF. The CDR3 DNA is TGTGCCAGCAGCTTGGGACAAACCTACGAGCAGTACTTC.

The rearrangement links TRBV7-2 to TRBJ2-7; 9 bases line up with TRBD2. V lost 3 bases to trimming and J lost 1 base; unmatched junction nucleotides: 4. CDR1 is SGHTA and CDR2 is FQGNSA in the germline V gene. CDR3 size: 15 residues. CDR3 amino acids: CASSFPLAGSYEQYF. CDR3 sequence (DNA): TGTGCCAGCAGCTTCCCCCTAGCGGGGTCCTACGAGCAGTACTTC.

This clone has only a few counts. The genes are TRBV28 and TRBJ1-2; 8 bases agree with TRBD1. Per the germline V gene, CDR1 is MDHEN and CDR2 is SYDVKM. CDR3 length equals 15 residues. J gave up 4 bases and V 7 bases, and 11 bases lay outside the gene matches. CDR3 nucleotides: TGTGCCAGCACTCTCCCCGGGACAGGCGTCTATGGCTACACCTTC. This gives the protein CASTLPGTGVYGYTF.

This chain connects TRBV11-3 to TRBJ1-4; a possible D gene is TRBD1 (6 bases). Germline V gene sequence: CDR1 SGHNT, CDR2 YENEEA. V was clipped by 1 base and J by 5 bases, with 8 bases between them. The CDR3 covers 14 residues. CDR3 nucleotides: TGTGCCAGCAGCTTAGGGGGGGGCAATGAAAAACTGTTTTTT. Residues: CASSLGGGNEKLFF.

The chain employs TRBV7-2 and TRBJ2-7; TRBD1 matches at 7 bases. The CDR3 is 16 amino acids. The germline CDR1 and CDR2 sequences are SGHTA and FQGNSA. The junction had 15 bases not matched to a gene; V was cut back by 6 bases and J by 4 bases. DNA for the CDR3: TGTGCCAGCAGTCTCAGGTCCGGGACAGAGACTTACGAGCAGTACTTC. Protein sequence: CASSLRSGTETYEQYF. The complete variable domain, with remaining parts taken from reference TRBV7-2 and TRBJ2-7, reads GAGVSQSPSNKVTEKGKDVELRCDPISGHTALYWYRQSLGQGLEFLIYFQGNSAPDKSGLPSDRFSAERTGGSVSTLTIQRTQQEDSAVYLCASSLRSGTETYEQYFGPGTRLTVT.

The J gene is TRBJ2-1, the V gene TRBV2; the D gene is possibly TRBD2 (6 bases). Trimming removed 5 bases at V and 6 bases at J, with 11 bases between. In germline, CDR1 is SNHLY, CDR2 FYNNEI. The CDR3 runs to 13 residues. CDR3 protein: CASSYRDSNEQFF. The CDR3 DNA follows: TGTGCCAGCAGTTACCGGGACTCCAATGAGCAGTTCTTC.

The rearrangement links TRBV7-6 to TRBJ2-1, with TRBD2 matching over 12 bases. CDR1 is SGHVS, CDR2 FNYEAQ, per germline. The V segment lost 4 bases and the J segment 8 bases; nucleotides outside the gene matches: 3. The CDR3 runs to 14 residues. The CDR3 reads CASSYLAGGYEQFF. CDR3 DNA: TGTGCCAGCAGCTATCTAGCGGGAGGGTATGAGCAGTTCTTC.

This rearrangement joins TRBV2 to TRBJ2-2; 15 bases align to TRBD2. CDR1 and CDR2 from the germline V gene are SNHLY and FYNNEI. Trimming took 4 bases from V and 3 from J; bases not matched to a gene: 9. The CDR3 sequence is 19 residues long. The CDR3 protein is CASSAGGLAGGRDTGELFF. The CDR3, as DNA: TGTGCCAGCAGTGCGGGGGGACTAGCGGGGGGTCGTGACACCGGGGAGCTGTTTTTT.

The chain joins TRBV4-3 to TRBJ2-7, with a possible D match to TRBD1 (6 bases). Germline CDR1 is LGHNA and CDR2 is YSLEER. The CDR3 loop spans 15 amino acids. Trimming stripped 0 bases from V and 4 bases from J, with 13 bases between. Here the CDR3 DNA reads TGCGCCAGCAGCCAAGACAGGGGCTATTGGTACGAGCAGTACTTC. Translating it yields CASSQDRGYWYEQYF.

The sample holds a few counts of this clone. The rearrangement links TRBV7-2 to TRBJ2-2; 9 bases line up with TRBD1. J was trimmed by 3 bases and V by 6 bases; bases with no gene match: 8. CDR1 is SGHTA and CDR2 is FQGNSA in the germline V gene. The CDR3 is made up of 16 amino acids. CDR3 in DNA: TGTGCCAGCAGACTACAGGGGGCAATCGACACCGGGGAGCTGTTTTTT. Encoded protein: CASRLQGAIDTGELFF.

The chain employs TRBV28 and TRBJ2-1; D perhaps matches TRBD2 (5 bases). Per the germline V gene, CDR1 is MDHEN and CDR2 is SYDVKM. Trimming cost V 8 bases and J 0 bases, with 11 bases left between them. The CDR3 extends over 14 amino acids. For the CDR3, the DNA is TGTGCCAGCTCTAACAGCGGCTCCTACAATGAGCAGTTCTTC. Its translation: CASSNSGSYNEQFF.

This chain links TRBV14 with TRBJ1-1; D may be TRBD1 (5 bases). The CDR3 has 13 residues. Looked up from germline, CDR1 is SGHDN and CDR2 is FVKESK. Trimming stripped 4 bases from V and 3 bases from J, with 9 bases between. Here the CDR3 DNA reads TGTGCCAGCAGCCCCTTAGGGGACACTGAAGCTTTCTTT. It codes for CASSPLGDTEAFF.

The CDR3 sequence is CASSYAHRGHDGYTF. The DNA of the CDR3 is TGTGCCAGCAGTTACGCCCACAGGGGGCACGATGGCTACACCTTC. The gene calls are TRBV6-5 and TRBJ1-2; 9 bases fit TRBD1. With V trimmed by 2 bases and J by 6 bases, 7 bases remained unmatched. This CDR3 contains 15 residues. The V gene's germline CDR1 is MNHEY and CDR2 SVGAGI.

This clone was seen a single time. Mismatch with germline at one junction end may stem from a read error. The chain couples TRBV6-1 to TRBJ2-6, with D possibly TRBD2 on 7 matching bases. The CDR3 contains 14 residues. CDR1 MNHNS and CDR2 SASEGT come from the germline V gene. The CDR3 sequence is CASSDPAGANGLTF. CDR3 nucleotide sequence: TGTGCCAGCAGTGACCCTGCGGGGGCCAACGGCCTGACTTTC.

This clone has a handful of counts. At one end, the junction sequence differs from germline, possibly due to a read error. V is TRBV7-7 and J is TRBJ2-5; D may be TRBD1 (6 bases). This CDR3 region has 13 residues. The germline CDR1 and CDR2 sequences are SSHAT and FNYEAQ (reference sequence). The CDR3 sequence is CASSYGRGETQYF. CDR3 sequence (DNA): TGTGCTAGCAGCTACGGCAGGGGAGAGACCCAGTACTTC.